This TCR beta chain was retrieved from a study of T cells in Graves' hyperthyroidism and ophthalmopathy. From germline, CDR1 is SQVTM and CDR2 ANQGSEA. This CDR3 is built from 13 residues. V was trimmed by 5 bases and J by 5 bases, leaving 13 bases between them. From RNA transcripts, TCR beta CDR3 regions were amplified. Using the HTBI primer set, a first-round RT-PCR was run on the TCR CDR3. TCRdb passed the multiplex PCR reads through MiXCR, listing each CDR3 protein once. This table has about 300,000 distinct CDR3 sequences, roughly 17% appearing once. Patients aged 18 to 65 had newly diagnosed hyperthyroidism lasting under 2 months.

The chain joins TRBV29-1 to TRBJ1-5; D not certain. Sequencing was carried out using blood. This receptor was taken from a man aged 25 to 40 with Graves' hyperthyroidism. CDR3 bases: TGCAGCGTTAACTGGGGAAAGGATCAGCCCCAGCATTTT. Residues: CSVNWGKDQPQHF.